Described below is a single T cell receptor (beta chain) sequence and its context. This clone was detected ten times or more. It has no known antigen specificity. Base qualities are not recorded, but no much larger clone differs from it by a single base. Libraries came from PCR. Sequenced using an Illumina HiSeq 4000. High-throughput sequencing was used to profile the CDR3 region of the TCR beta-chain in every patient. On the study's bioinformatics: The researchers built a classifier to tell apart papillary thyroid cancer patients with distant metastasis, based on CDR3 differences among clinicopathological groups. The Shannon index was used to assess repertoire diversity, and the Morisita-Horn index was used to assess tumor-blood repertoire similarity. In-frame beta chains were kept once TCRdb had trimmed the public reads at Q25 with fastp and called clones with MiXCR. The V and J calls and clone size come from TCRdb's table, not from the authors' own analysis. The sample records approximately 16,000 clones, around 13% of which are singletons. The top ten constitute approximately 30% of the sample.

The data are from a study of metastatic and nonmetastatic thyroid tumors (dated by TCRdb to about 2020). Describing the broader study: For patients with malignant and with benign thyroid disease, the researchers compared repertoires between peripheral blood samples and tumor or nodule tissue samples.

The paper's findings and limits, for the study overall: In both blood and tumor samples, TCR beta diversity was reported to be significantly higher in malignant tumors than in benign nodules.

CDR1 and CDR2, per the germline V gene, are WSHSY and SAAADI. Relative to germline, V is missing 4 bases and J is missing 4 bases, with 7 bases of the junction outside any gene match. From its cysteine to its phenylalanine, the CDR3 spans 16 amino acids. Kept here is only the CDR3 DNA, which spans 48 bases and is read in frame from base 1. No treatment had been received by any patient before thyroid surgery. Using T-cell receptor beta sequencing, the study looked back at clinical samples from patients collected from about 2011 to 2018. This chain joins TRBV10-2 to TRBJ2-1; 10 bases in between match TRBD2. Source material: blood. The sequence derives from a female donor with papillary thyroid cancer or a benign thyroid nodule (not recorded which). Some clones in this sample may be carry-over from other donors' samples. The bases are TGCGCCAGCAGTGGTCCGACTAGCGGGCTGTACAATGAGCAGTTCTTC. Its coded protein is CASSGPTSGLYNEQFF.